This T cell receptor (beta chain) was sequenced in a study of T-cell reconstitution after alpha-beta-depleted transplantation in children (dated by TCRdb to about 2016). As for the study more broadly: Using TCR repertoire profiling, the study followed T-cell immune reconstitution in a quantitative way in children after TCRalphabeta/CD19-depleted allogeneic hematopoietic cell transplantation.

V and J are trimmed by 3 bases and 5 bases, and the gene matches miss 12 bases of the junction. Taken from cysteine to phenylalanine, the CDR3 has 16 residues. Only CDR3 DNA is held: 48 bases, read in frame from base 1. CDR1 SGHRS and CDR2 YFSETQ were looked up in the germline V gene. Of note for this clonotype: What this receptor recognizes is not known. No base qualities exist here, and no much larger clone lies one base off it.

The library was made by PCR. The sequencer listed for this sample is Illumina HiSeq 2500. TCR libraries were prepared with molecular barcoding, using unique molecular identifiers to normalize TCRbeta repertoire quantification. In-frame beta chains were kept once TCRdb had trimmed the public reads at Q25 with fastp and called clones with MiXCR. Each CDR3 protein gets just one entry, which takes the most common genes and DNA from the rows behind it. The sample table holds just over 350,000 distinct CDR3 sequences, of which 13% were seen once. 3.5% to 4.5% of the sample is held by the ten biggest clonotypes.

This chain is built from TRBV5-1 and TRBJ2-5, with 8 junctional bases fitting TRBD2. The source was PBMCs, collected from the stem cell graft. The receptor was isolated from a human donor who donated a stem cell graft to a child with Fanconi anemia. The DNA sequence follows: TGCGCCAGCAGCTCTGGTGGGGTAGCGGGGTCGGAGACCCAGTACTTC. This encodes CASSSGGVAGSETQYF.